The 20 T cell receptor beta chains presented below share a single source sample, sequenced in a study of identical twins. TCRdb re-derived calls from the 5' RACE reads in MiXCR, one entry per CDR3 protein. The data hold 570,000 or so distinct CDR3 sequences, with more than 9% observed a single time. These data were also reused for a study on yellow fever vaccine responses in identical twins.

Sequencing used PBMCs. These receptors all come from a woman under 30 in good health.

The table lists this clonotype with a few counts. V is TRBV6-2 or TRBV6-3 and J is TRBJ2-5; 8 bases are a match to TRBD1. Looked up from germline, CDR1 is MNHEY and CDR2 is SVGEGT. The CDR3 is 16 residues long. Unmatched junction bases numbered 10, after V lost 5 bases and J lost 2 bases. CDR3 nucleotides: TGTGCCAGCAGTACCGGGACAGGACTCCGACAAGAGACCCAGTACTTC. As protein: CASSTGTGLRQETQYF.

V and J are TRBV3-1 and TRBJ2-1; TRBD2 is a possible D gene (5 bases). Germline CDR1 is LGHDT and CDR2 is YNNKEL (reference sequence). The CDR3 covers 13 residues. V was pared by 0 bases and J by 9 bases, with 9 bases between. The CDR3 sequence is CASSQDDGGEQFF. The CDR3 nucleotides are TGTGCCAGCAGCCAAGATGATGGAGGTGAGCAGTTCTTC.

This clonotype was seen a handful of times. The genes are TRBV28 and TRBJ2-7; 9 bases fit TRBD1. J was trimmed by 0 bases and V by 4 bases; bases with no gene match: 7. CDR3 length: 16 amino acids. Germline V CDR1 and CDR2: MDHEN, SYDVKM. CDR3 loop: CASSYTGQGTSYEQYF. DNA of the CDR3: TGTGCCAGCAGTTATACGGGACAGGGCACCTCCTACGAGCAGTACTTC. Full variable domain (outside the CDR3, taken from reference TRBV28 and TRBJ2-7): DVKVTQSSRYLVKRTGEKVFLECVQDMDHENMFWYRQDPGLGLRLIYFSYDVKMKEKGDIPEGYSVSREKKERFSLILESASTNQTSMYLCASSYTGQGTSYEQYFGPGTRLTVT.

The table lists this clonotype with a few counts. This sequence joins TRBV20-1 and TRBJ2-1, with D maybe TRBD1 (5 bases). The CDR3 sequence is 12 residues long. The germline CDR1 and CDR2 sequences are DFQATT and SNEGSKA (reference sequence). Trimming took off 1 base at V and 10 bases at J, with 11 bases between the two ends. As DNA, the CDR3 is TGCAGTGCTAGAGGGCCGAACAGGGAGCAGTTCTTC. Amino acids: CSARGPNREQFF.

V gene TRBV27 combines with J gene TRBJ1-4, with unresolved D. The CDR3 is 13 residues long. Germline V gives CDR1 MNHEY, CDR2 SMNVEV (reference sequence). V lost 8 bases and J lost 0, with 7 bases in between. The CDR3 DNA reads TGTGCCAGCGGGCGTTCAACTAATGAAAAACTGTTTTTT. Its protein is CASGRSTNEKLFF. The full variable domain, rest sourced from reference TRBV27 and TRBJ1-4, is EAQVTQNPRYLITVTGKKLTVTCSQNMNHEYMSWYRQDPGLGLRQIYYSMNVEVTDKGDVPEGYKVSRKEKRNFPLILESPSPNQTSLYFCASGRSTNEKLFFGSGTQLSVL.

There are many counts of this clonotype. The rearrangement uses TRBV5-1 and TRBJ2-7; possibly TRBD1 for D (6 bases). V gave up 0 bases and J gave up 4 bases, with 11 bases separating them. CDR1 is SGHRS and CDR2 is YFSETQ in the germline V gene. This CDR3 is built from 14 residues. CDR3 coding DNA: TGCGCCAGCAGCTTGGACGGCAGGGGATACGAGCAGTACTTC. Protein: CASSLDGRGYEQYF.

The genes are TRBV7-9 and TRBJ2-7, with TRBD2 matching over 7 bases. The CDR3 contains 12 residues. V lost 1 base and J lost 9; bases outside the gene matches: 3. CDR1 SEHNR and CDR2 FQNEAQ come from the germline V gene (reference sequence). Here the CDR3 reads CASSLVGRGQYF. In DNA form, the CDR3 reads TGTGCCAGCAGCTTAGTGGGGAGGGGGCAGTACTTC.

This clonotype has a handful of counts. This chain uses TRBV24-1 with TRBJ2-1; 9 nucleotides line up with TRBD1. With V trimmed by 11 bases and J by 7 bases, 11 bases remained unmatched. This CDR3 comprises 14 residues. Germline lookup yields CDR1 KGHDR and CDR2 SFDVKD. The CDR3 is CAIPPGTGRNEQFF. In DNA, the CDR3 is TGTGCCATCCCCCCCGGGACAGGGCGGAATGAGCAGTTCTTC.

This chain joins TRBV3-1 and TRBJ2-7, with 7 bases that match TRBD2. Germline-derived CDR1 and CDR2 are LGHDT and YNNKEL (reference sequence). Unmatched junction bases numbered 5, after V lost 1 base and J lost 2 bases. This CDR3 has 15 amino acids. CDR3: CASSQVQRGTYEQYF. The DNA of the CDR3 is TGTGCCAGCAGCCAAGTGCAGCGGGGAACCTACGAGCAGTACTTC.

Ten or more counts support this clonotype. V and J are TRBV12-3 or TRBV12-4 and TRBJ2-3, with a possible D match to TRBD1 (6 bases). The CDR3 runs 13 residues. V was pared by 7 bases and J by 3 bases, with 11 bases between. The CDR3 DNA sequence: TGTGCCAGCACCCCCCAGGGGACAGATACGCAGTATTTT. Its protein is CASTPQGTDTQYF.

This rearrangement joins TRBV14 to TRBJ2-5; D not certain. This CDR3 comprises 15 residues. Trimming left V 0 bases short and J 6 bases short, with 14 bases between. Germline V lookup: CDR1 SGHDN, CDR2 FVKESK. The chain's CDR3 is CASSQDIGRKKTQYF. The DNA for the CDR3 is TGTGCCAGCAGCCAAGATATAGGGCGGAAAAAGACCCAGTACTTC.

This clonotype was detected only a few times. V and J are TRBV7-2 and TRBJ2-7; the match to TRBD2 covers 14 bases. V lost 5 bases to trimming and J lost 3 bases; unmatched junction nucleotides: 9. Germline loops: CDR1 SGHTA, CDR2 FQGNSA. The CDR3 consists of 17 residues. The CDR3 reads CASSPGTSGRADYEQYF. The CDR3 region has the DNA TGTGCCAGCAGCCCGGGGACTAGCGGGAGAGCGGACTACGAGCAGTACTTC.

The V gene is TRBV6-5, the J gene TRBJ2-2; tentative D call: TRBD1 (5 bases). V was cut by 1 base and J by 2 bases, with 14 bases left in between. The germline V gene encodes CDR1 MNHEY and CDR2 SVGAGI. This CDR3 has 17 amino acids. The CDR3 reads CASSYLRAGLNTGELFF. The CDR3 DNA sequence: TGTGCCAGCAGTTACTTAAGGGCAGGGCTTAACACCGGGGAGCTGTTTTTT.

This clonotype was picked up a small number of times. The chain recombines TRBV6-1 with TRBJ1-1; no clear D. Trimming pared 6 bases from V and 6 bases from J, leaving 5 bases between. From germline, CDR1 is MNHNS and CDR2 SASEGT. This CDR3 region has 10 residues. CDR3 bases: TGTGCCAGCAGGAGTTCTGAAGCTTTCTTT. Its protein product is CASRSSEAFF.

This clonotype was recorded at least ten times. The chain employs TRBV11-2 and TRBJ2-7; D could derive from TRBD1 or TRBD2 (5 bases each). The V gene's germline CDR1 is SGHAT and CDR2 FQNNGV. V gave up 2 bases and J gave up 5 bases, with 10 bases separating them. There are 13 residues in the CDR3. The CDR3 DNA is TGTGCCAGCAGCTTAAATGGGGGACACGAGCAGTACTTC. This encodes CASSLNGGHEQYF. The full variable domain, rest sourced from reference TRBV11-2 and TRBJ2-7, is EAGVAQSPRYKIIEKRQSVAFWCNPISGHATLYWYQQILGQGPKLLIQFQNNGVVDDSQLPKDRFSAERLKGVDSTLKIQPAKLEDSAVYLCASSLNGGHEQYFGPGTRLTVT.

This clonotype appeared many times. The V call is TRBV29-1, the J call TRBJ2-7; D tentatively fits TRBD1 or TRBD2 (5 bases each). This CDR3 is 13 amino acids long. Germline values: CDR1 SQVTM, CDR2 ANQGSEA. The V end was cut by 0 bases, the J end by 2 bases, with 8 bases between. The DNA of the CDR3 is TGCAGCGTTGAAGAGGGGGAGCCCTACGAGCAGTACTTC. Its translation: CSVEEGEPYEQYF.

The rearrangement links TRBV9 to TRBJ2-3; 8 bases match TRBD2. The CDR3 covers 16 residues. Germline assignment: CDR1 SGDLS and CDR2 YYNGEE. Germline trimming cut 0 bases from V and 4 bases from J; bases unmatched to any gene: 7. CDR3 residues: CASSVVGAGAPDTQYF. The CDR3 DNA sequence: TGTGCCAGCAGCGTAGTCGGAGCGGGAGCACCAGATACGCAGTATTTT.

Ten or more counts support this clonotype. The CDR3 spells CSVERQASHEQYF. The CDR3 DNA reads TGCAGCGTAGAGAGACAGGCAAGCCACGAGCAGTACTTC. The chain employs TRBV29-1 and TRBJ2-7; D is perhaps TRBD1 (6 bases). Looked up from germline, CDR1 is SQVTM and CDR2 is ANQGSEA. Trimming removed 6 bases from V and 5 bases from J, with 17 bases in between. The CDR3 is 13 residues long.

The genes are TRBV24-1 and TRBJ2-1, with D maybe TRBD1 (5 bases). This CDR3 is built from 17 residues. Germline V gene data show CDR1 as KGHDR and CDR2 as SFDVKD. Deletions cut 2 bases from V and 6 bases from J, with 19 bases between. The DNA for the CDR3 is TGTGCCACCAGTGATTGGGATAATTTGGGGCTAACCAATGAGCAGTTCTTC. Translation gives CATSDWDNLGLTNEQFF.

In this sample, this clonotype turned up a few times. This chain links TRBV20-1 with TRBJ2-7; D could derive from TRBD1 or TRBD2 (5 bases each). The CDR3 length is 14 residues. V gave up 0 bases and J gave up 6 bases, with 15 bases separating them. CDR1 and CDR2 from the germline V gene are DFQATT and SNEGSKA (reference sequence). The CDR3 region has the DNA TGCAGTGCTAGAGATCGGGACGCTTCGGGCGAGCAGTACTTC. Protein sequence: CSARDRDASGEQYF.